One T cell receptor (beta chain) is described in this entry. Its antigen is not identified. The data belong to a study of T cell responses to AZD1222 COVID-19 vaccine. Notes on the study in general: Among AZD1222 vaccinees, only 5 to 7 were seropositive at baseline. Repertoire samples came only from after the peak T cell response.

Sequencing used immunoSEQ multiplex PCR; TCRdb keeps in-frame clones, though not all of them. The sample lists around 160,000 clones; 85% to 95% were seen once. Germline V lookup: CDR1 SGHDT, CDR2 YYEEEE. The CDR3 spans 16 residues. Trimming stripped 0 bases from V and 3 bases from J, with 13 bases between. The receptor's source is an adult in good health. The V and J genes are TRBV5-6 and TRBJ2-1; D gene unclear. The specimen comprised peripheral blood, sampled on day 0 of AZD1222 vaccination. CDR3 in DNA: TGTGCCAGCAGCTTGGAGAAGGGTAGGGTCTACAATGAGCAGTTCTTC. Its protein is CASSLEKGRVYNEQFF.